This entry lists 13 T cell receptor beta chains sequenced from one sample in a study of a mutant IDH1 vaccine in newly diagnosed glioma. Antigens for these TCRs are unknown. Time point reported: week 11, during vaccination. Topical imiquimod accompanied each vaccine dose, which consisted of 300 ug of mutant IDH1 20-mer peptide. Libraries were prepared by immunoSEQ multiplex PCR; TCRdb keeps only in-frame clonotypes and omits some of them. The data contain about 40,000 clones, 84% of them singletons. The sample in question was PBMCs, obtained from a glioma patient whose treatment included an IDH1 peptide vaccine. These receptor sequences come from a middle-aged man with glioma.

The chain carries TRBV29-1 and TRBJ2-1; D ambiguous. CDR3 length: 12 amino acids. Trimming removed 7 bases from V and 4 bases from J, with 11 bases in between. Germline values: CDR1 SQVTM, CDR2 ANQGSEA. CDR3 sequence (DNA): TGCAGCGCCCGGACGTCGTACAATGAGCAGTTCTTC. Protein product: CSARTSYNEQFF.

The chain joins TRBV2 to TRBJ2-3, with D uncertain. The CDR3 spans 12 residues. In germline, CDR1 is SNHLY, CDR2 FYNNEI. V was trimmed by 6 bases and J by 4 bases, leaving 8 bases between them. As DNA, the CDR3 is TGTGCCAGCAGCTATAGGCCAGATACGCAGTATTTT. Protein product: CASSYRPDTQYF.

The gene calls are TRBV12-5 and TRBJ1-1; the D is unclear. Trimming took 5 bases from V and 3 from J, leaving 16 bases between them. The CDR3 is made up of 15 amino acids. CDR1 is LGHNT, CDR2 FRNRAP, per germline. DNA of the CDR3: TGTGCTAGTGGTGCCCCCTCCGTGGGCTACACTGAAGCTTTCTTT. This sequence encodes CASGAPSVGYTEAFF. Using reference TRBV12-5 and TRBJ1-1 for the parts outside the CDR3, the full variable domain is DARVTQTPRHKVTEMGQEVTMRCQPILGHNTVFWYRQTMMQGLELLAYFRNRAPLDDSGMPKDRFSAEMPDATLATLKIQPSEPRDSAVYFCASGAPSVGYTEAFFGQGTRLTVV.

The DNA of the CDR3 is TGCGCCAGCAGCCAGGGAGATACAACTAATGAAAAACTGTTTTTT. Translation gives CASSQGDTTNEKLFF. This chain links TRBV4-1 with TRBJ1-4; D is undetermined. CDR3 size: 15 residues. Germline loops: CDR1 MGHRA, CDR2 YSYEKL. With 3 bases removed from V and 0 bases from J, the gap between germline ends came to 8 bases.

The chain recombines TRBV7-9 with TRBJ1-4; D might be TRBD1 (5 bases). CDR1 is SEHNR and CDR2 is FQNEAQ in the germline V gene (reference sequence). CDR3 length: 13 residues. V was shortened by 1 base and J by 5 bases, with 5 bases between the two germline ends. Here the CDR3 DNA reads TGTGCCAGCAGCTTAGACAGGAATGAAAAACTGTTTTTT. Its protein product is CASSLDRNEKLFF.

This chain's CDR3 is CASSQLSGRASGNEQFF. The CDR3 region has the DNA TGTGCCAGCAGCCAACTGAGCGGGAGGGCCTCGGGGAATGAGCAGTTCTTC. V gene TRBV4-2 combines with J gene TRBJ2-1, with 10 positions matching TRBD2. Germline V gene sequence: CDR1 LGHNA, CDR2 YNFKEQ. J lost 7 bases, V lost 2 bases, and 11 bases had no gene match. There are 17 residues in the CDR3.

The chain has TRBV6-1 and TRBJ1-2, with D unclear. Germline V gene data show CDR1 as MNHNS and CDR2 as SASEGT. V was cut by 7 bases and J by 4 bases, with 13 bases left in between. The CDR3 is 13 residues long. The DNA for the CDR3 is TGTGCCAGCAAGTCCGGGCCGGCCTATGGCTACACCTTC. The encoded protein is CASKSGPAYGYTF.

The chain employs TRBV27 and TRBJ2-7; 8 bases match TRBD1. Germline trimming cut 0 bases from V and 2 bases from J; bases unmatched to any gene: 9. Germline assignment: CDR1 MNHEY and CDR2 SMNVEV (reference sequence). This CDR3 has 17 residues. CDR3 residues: CASSLSFAGGFTYEQYF. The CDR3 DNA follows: TGTGCCAGCAGTTTATCGTTTGCAGGGGGCTTCACCTACGAGCAGTACTTC.

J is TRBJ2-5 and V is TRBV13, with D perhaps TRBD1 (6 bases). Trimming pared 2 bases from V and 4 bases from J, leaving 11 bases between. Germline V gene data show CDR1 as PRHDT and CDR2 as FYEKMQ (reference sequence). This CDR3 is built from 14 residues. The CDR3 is CASSLFEDRETQYF. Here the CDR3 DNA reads TGTGCCAGCAGCTTATTCGAGGACAGAGAGACCCAGTACTTC.

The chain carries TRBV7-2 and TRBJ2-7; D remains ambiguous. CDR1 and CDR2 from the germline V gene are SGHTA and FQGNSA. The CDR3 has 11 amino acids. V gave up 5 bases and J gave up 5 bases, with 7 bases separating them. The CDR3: CASSARDEQYF. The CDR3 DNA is TGTGCCAGCAGCGCTAGGGACGAGCAGTACTTC.

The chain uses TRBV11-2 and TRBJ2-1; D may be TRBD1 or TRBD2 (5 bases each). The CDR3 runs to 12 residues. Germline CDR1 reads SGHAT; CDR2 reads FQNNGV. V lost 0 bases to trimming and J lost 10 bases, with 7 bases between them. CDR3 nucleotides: TGTGCCAGCAGCTTAGACGAGGGGGAGCAGTTCTTC. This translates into CASSLDEGEQFF.

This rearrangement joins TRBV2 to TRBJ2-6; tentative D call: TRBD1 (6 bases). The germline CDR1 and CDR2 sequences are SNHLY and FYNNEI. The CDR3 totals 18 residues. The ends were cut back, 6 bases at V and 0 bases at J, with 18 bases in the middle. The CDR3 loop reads CASRPKQGTISGANVLTF. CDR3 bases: TGTGCCAGCAGGCCAAAGCAGGGGACCATCTCTGGGGCCAACGTCCTGACTTTC.

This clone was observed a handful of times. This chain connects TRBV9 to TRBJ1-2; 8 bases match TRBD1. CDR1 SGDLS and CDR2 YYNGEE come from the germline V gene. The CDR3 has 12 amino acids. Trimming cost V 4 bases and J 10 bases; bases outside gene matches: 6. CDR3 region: CASSLQGVVYTF. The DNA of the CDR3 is TGTGCCAGCAGCCTACAGGGGGTCGTCTACACCTTC.